Below, one TCR beta chain is given with its context. Its antigen is as yet unknown. The Oncomine TCR Beta short-read assay was applied to DNA of cultured CD4+ T cells. After culture, CD4+ T cells served as the source for genomic DNA extraction. One entry per CDR3 protein results from TCRdb running MiXCR on the PCR reads. The sample lists roughly 4,700 distinct CDR3 sequences, approximately 73% seen once, with approximately 50% in the top ten. This sample is part of a study of vaccination and CD4 T cells after COVID-19. Findings of the study overall: The rise in median SARS-CoV-2-reactive clonotypes, from approximately 21 to 40, was not significant.

As to treatment: approximately nine-day PBMC culture with coronavirus spike peptide pools or control peptides (ViraFEST assay). Half the medium was exchanged for fresh IL-2 medium on days 3 and 7. V was trimmed by 2 bases and J by 7 bases, leaving 8 bases between them. The CDR3 runs 12 residues. Germline values: CDR1 MNHEY, CDR2 SVGAGI. The material sequenced was CD4+ T cells from blood, cultured in vitro. This sequence was found in a human donor who had recovered from COVID-19. This sequence joins TRBV6-5 and TRBJ1-1; perhaps TRBD1 as D (5 bases). CDR3: CASSYLQGEAFF. The CDR3 DNA follows: TGTGCCAGCAGTTACCTGCAGGGTGAAGCTTTCTTT.